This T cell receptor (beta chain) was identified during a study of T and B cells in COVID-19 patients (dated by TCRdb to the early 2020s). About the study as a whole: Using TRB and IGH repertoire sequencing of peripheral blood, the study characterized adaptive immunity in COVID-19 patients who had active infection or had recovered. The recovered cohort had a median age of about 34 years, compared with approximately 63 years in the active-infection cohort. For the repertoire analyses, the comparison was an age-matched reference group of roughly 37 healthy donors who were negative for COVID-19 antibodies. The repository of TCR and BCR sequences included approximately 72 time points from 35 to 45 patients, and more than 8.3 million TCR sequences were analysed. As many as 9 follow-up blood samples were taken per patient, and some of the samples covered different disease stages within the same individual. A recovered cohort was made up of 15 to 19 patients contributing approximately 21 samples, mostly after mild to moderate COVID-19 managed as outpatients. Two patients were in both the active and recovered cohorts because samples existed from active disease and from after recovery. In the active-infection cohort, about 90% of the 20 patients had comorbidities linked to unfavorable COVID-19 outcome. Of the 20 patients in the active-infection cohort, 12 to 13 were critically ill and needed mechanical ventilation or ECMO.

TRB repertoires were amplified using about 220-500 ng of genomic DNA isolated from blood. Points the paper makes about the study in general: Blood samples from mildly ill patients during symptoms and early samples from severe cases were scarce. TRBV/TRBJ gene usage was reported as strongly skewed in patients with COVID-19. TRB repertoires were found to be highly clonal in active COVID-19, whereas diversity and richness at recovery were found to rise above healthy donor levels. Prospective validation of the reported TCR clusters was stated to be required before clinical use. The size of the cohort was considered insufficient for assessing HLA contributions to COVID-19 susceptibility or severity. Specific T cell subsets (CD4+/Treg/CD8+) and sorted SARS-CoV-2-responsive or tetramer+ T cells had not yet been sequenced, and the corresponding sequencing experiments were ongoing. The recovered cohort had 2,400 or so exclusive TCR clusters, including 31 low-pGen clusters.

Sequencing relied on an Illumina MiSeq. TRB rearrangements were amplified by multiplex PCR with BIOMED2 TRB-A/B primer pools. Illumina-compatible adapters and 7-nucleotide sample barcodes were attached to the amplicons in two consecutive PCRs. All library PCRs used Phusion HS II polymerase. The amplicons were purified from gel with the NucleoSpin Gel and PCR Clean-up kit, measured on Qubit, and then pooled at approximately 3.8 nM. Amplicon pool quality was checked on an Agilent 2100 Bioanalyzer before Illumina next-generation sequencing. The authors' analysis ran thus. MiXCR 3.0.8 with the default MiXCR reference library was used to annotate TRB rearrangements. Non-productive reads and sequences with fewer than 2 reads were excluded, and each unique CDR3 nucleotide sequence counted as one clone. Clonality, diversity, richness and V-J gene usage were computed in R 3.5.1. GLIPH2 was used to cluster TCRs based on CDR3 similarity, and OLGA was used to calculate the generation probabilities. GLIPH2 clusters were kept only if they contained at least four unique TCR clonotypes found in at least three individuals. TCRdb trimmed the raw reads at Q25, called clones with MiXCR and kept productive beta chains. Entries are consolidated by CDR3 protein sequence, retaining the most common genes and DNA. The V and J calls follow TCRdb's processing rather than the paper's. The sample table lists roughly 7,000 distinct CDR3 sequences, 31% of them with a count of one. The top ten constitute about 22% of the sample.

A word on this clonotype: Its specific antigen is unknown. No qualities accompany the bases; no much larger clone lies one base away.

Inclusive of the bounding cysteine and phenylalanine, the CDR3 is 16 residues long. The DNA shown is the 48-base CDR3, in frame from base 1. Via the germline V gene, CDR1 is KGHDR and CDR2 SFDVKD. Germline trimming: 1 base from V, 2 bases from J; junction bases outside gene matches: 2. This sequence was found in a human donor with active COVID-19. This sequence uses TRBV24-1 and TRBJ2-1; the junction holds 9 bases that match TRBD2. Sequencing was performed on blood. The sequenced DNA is TGTGCCACCAGTGATTTCGGGACTAGCACCTACAATGAGCAGTTCTTC. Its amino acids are CATSDFGTSTYNEQFF.